This T cell receptor beta chain was captured by sequencing in a study of T-cell reconstitution after alpha-beta-depleted transplantation in children. Findings and caveats of the study: Reportedly, only several hundred clones from non-depleted graft cells drove alpha-beta T-cell counts at about two months. One year after transplant, T-cell counts and diversity came mostly from newly produced T cells. Where some patients showed high TCRbeta diversity at day 60, it came from recipient T cells and thymic progenitors that had survived.

The TCRbeta library was prepared with unique molecular identifiers. TCRdb reanalysed the PCR reads using MiXCR and keeps one entry per CDR3 protein. The sample carries 200,000 or so distinct CDR3 sequences, roughly 6.3% recorded once. The CDR3 is made up of 10 amino acids. Germline-derived CDR1 and CDR2 are SQVTM and ANQGSEA. Trimming cost V 6 bases and J 8 bases; bases outside gene matches: 3. This clonotype was counted many times. Its cognate antigen is unknown. The TCR was taken from a girl under two years old with combined immunodeficiency, due to receive a stem cell transplant. Sequences were derived from PBMCs, sampled before TCRalphabeta/CD19-depleted stem cell transplant. V gene TRBV29-1 combines with J gene TRBJ1-1; 7 bases match TRBD1. CDR3 amino acids: CSVGTAEAFF. The CDR3 DNA is TGCAGCGTGGGGACAGCCGAAGCTTTCTTT.